This T cell receptor (beta chain) was observed in a study of T cells in Graves' hyperthyroidism and ophthalmopathy (dated by TCRdb to about 2019). In the study overall: Peripheral blood was collected at initial diagnosis, before any treatment. TCR V-J signatures able to tell the groups apart were searched for in a discovery cohort of 90 to 100 patients, of whom 43 had Graves' ophthalmopathy and roughly 58 had stable Graves' hyperthyroidism. Prospective prediction of ophthalmopathy was tested in an independent validation cohort consisting of some 20 hyperthyroidism patients and more than 15 patients who later progressed to ophthalmopathy. The 75 to 100 discovery patients were randomly split 7:3 into training and test sets. Thyroid tissue and blood T-cell repertoires from about 6 Graves' hyperthyroidism patients were also compared in the study. Following sampling, methimazole starting at 30 mg daily was given to hyperthyroidism patients, and high-dose intravenous methylprednisolone was given to ophthalmopathy patients. TCR Vbeta CDR3 sequencing of roughly 140 peripheral blood samples (more than 40 ophthalmopathy, 70 to 85 hyperthyroidism and about 17 progressor patients) is reported in the paper.

This clonotype was picked up many times. Its antigen is unknown. No much larger clonotype is one base removed from it; base qualities were not supplied. CDR3 length: 12 amino acids, cysteine to phenylalanine. CDR3 DNA is the only sequence kept; it has 36 bases, read in frame from the first base. Cut back by 4 bases and 2 bases, the V and J ends lie 8 bases apart. The germline V gene (reference sequence) supplies CDR1 GTSNPN and CDR2 SVGIG. Ophthalmopathy patients had moderately to severely active disease, with a Clinical Activity Score of 3 or more, a NOSPECS grade of 4 or more, and a disease duration of less than 3 months. Patients with uncontrolled infections, other autoimmune diseases, pregnancy or lactation were excluded. Diagnoses were established on the basis of clinical symptoms, serum thyroxine and TRAb, thyroid ultrasound, and orbital computed tomography. PBMCs were isolated from 7.5 to 10 ml of fresh peripheral blood by Ficoll-Paque density gradient centrifugation. Total RNA was extracted with Trizol reagent, and quality was checked on an Agilent 2100 Bioanalyzer.

The TCR beta CDR3 regions were amplified from the RNA transcripts. A first-round RT-PCR of the TCR CDR3 used the HTBI primer set with the Qiagen OneStep RT-PCR kit. The libraries were constructed in a second round of multiplex PCR and then size-selected and purified. The libraries were sequenced on an Illumina HiSeq2000 using paired-end 100 bp reads. The authors' analysis ran thus. SOAPnuke was used to process the raw data, throwing out any read that contained adapters or uncalled bases, had a mean Phred below 15, or lacked an exact constant-primer or identifier match. COPE v1.2.5 was used to merge high-quality paired reads, and clonotypes were defined as unique nucleotide sequences. Clonotypes were aligned to IMGT TRBV, TRBD and TRBJ reference segments using MiTCR v1.1. Analysis was restricted to V-J combinations with a frequency above 0.0001, which covered about 99% of repertoires. The TCS score was defined as the ratio of F50 (clonal expansion) to E x V (chaos), calculated using BLOSUM62-based TCRdist between CDR3 peptides within each V-J. Welch's t-statistics and random forest reduced just over 500 V-J features to 13, which were used in a naive Bayes classifier (R e1071). The raw public reads went through TCRdb reprocessing: fastp at Q25, MiXCR clone calling, in-frame beta chains kept. Every distinct CDR3 protein forms one entry, paired with its most common genes and DNA. Clone size and V and J calls follow TCRdb, not the original study. The sample records 360,000 or so distinct CDR3 sequences, roughly 20% of which are singletons. Roughly 16% of the sample lies in the top ten.

Results and caveats for the whole study, not just this receptor: Blood samples also contained most of the expanded thyroid clonotypes (frequency above 0.001), which suggests that blood repertoires may reflect thyroid immune responses. Ophthalmopathy was separated from stable hyperthyroidism by a 13 V-J signature model, with around 90% sensitivity and roughly 81% specificity obtained in cross-validation and 80%/75% obtained in testing. Sample size was not statistically predetermined, and investigators were not blinded to group allocation. In validation, the model predicted progression to ophthalmopathy with approximately 71% sensitivity and around 72% specificity, a median of about 6 months before onset.

This chain joins TRBV30 to TRBJ2-5; a confident D gene designation cannot be given. Material: blood. The sequence was obtained from a woman in her 40s with Graves' ophthalmopathy. The nucleotide sequence is given as TGTGCCTGGACGGACGGACAAGAGACCCAGTACTTC. Its coded protein is CAWTDGQETQYF.